This TCR beta chain was identified during a study of cytotoxic CD8 clonotypes in ibrutinib-treated CLL. PBMCs that had been cryopreserved were the source of 1.5 to 2.5 micrograms of genomic DNA for TCR beta libraries. Depth targeted 1 in 200,000 to 1 in 1 million T cells, averaging approximately 10x coverage per clonotype. Repertoires were generated with immunoSEQ multiplex PCR, while TCRdb's copy carries only in-frame clones and drops some. The data contain 140,000 or so clones, approximately 81% of them singletons. This clone was seen a handful of times. Germline-derived CDR1 and CDR2 are LNHDA and SQIVND (reference sequence). V gave up 5 bases and J gave up 2 bases, with 10 bases separating them. CDR3 length: 14 amino acids.

This clonotype was sampled from a human donor with chronic lymphocytic leukemia. The specimen comprised PBMCs, sampled after 12 months of ibrutinib treatment. The rearrangement uses TRBV19 and TRBJ1-5, with D hard to call. CDR3: CASSPNRGNQPQHF. Here the CDR3 DNA reads TGTGCCAGTAGTCCAAATCGGGGCAATCAGCCCCAGCATTTT. The full variable domain, with the rest looked up from reference TRBV19 and TRBJ1-5, is DGGITQSPKYLFRKEGQNVTLSCEQNLNHDAMYWYRQDPGQGLRLIYYSQIVNDFQKGDIAEGYSVSREKKESFPLTVTSAQKNPTAFYLCASSPNRGNQPQHFGDGTRLSIL.